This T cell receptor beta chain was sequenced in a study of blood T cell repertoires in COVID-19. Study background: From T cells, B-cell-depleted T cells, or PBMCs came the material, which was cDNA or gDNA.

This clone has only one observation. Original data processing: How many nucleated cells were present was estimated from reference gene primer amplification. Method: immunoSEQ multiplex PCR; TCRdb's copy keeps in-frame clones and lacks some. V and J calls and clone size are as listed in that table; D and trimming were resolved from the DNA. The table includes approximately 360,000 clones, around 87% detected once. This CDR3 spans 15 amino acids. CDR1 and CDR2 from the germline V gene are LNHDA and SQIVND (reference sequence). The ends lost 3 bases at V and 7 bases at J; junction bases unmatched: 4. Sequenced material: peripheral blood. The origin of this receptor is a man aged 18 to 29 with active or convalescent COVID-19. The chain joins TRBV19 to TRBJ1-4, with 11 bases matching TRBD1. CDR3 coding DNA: TGTGCCAGTAGTATGGGACAGGGGGTAGGTGAAAAACTGTTTTTT. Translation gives CASSMGQGVGEKLFF.